This entry describes one T cell receptor (beta chain). These data originate in a study of T cell changes during pregnancy in multiple sclerosis. Profiling relied on immunoSEQ multiplex PCR, and the TCRdb table lists in-frame clones only, not all of them. The profile shows 40,000 to 55,000 clones, about nine tenths of them singletons. V dropped 2 bases and J dropped 7; count of bases not matched to a gene: 5. The CDR3 is 16 residues long. Per the germline V gene, CDR1 is ENHRY and CDR2 is SYGVKD. The sequence was obtained from a female donor in good health, enrolled as a control in a pregnancy study. The specimen was peripheral blood, collected in the second trimester of pregnancy. The J gene is TRBJ1-6, the V gene TRBV10-3; 10 nucleotides match TRBD1. This CDR3 is CAISEGQGGENSPLHF. The CDR3 region has the DNA TGTGCCATCAGTGAGGGACAGGGGGGGGAAAATTCACCCCTCCACTTT.